This passage covers 2 T cell receptor beta chains from one sample sequenced in a study of human T cells and chemical hapten exposure. As to time point: healthy volunteer bleed at 2 weeks. Total RNA came from unfractionated whole blood. TCRdb re-called the RACE reads through MiXCR, storing one row per CDR3 protein. The data hold tens of thousands of distinct CDR3 sequences, with roughly 4.1% observed a single time. Sequences were obtained from whole blood. These receptors came from a human donor in good health. Some clones in this sample may be carry-over from other donors' samples.

This chain connects TRBV28 to TRBJ2-1, with D possibly being TRBD1 or TRBD2 (7 bases each). The germline CDR1 and CDR2 sequences are MDHEN and SYDVKM. The CDR3 runs 13 residues. Between the trimmed V and J ends, which lost 3 bases and 10 bases, there was a span of 13 bases. CDR3 DNA: TGTGCCAGCAGTTTTTCAGGGGGGGCCGAGCAGTTCTTC. Translated: CASSFSGGAEQFF.

This clonotype was observed many times. The rearrangement links TRBV20-1 to TRBJ2-7; the match to TRBD2 covers 8 bases. The CDR3 has 15 amino acids. Losses at the gene ends were 3 bases for V and 3 bases for J; bases not matched to a gene: 10. Germline CDR1 and CDR2: DFQATT and SNEGSKA (reference sequence). CDR3 bases: TGCAGTGCTAGCCCCTTAGGGCGGGGGGTCTACGAGCAGTACTTC. Translating gives CSASPLGRGVYEQYF.